This T cell receptor beta chain was identified in a study of blood T cells in healthy people across ages. Every donor gave ten milliliters of peripheral blood. Samples each yielded at least 6 micrograms of total RNA. A second roughly 6 to 12 cycle PCR used barcoded and J-beta primers. TCRdb independently ran MiXCR on the 5' RACE reads; one entry per CDR3 protein. The table shows roughly 800,000 distinct CDR3 sequences, with 55% to 75% occurring only once. The CDR3 has 13 amino acids. Germline values: CDR1 DFQATT, CDR2 SNEGSKA (reference sequence). Germline trimming cut 2 bases from V and 5 bases from J; bases unmatched to any gene: 4.

The chain has TRBV20-1 and TRBJ2-7; TRBD1 matches 9 bases. This TCR was sampled from a young man in good health. Sequenced: blood. CDR3 bases: TGCAGTGCTAGATCACAGGGGGCCCACGAGCAGTACTTC. This translates into CSARSQGAHEQYF.